This TCR beta chain was sequenced in a study of blood T cell repertoires in COVID-19. Looking at the study overall: Italy, Spain and the United States were the sources of the convalescent and acute COVID-19 samples.

V was shortened by 3 bases and J by 0 bases, with 8 bases between the two germline ends. The germline V gene has CDR1 MDHEN and CDR2 SYDVKM. The CDR3 is 15 amino acids. Per the study methods: The authors estimated nucleated cell counts from reference gene primer amplification. Using immunoSEQ multiplex PCR, the repertoire was profiled, and TCRdb retains in-frame clones only, with some absent. Clone size and the V and J calls come from that table; the DNA yielded D and trimming. The sample lists some 400,000 clones, around 87% occurring once. Participants came from around 25 US areas, aged roughly 18 to 89 years.

This TCR was recovered from a man aged 25 to 40 who had recovered from COVID-19. The chain is built from TRBV28 and TRBJ2-2, with D perhaps TRBD1 (5 bases). Sample: PBMCs or T cells enriched from blood (not recorded which). The CDR3 bases are TGTGCCAGCAGTTTGACAGTAGCGAACACCGGGGAGCTGTTTTTT. Protein: CASSLTVANTGELFF.